This entry describes one T cell receptor (beta chain). Its antigen is undetermined. The donors were members of the roughly 130-subject validation cohort (separate from the roughly 670-subject first cohort). V lost 6 bases, J lost 6 bases, and 14 bases lay in between. The CDR3 is made up of 13 amino acids. In germline, CDR1 is SNHLY, CDR2 FYNNEI. This sample was included in a study of cytomegalovirus exposure and HLA in healthy donors. Study at large: The roughly 120 validation repertoires, a later analysis reported, used the same platform as the approximately 700 first-cohort repertoires.

Profiling relied on immunoSEQ multiplex PCR, and the TCRdb table lists in-frame clones only, not all of them. Among a few hundred thousand clones listed, approximately 88% were seen once. The study, taken as a whole, reports: The majority of TCR sequences were rare, yet some public TCRs appeared in many donors. The tendency of first-cohort TCR clusters to co-occur in the roughly 120 validation repertoires was the finding of a later analysis.

This clonotype originated in a man younger than 45 in good health and CMV-seronegative. The material sequenced was PBMCs. V gene TRBV2 combines with J gene TRBJ1-2; the D gene is possibly TRBD1 (6 bases). CDR3 region: CASRGAQGHGYTF. The CDR3 DNA reads TGTGCCAGCAGGGGGGCGCAGGGACATGGCTACACCTTC.